A single sample gave rise to the 14 T cell receptor beta chains below, sequenced in a study of CXCR3-negative and CXCR3-positive naive CD8 T cells (dated by TCRdb to the late 2010s). Sequencing was performed on a NextSeq 550. The Human TCR Profiling Kit (MiLaboratory) was used to make UMI-labeled 5' RACE TRB cDNA libraries. TCRdb reprocessed the public reads and reports one entry per CDR3 protein sequence, without DNA. The table for this sample shows about 28,000 distinct CDR3 sequences. The top ten clones comprise roughly 10% of the sample. The sequencing sample was made of memory CD8+ T cells from blood. The label giving this sample's cell subset or site can be read as: conventional CD8+ memory T cells (TMEM), sorted as controls. The receptors come from a human donor in good health. Some clones in this sample may be carry-over from other donors' samples.

The chain carries TRBV19 and TRBJ2-7; TCRdb designates TRBD2, a call that cannot be tested without DNA. The germline gives CDR1 LNHDA, CDR2 SQIVND (reference sequence). The CDR3 consists of 13 residues. CDR3 sequence reads: CASRGTLTYEQYF.

The J gene is TRBJ2-1, the V gene TRBV7-6. Germline V lookup: CDR1 SGHVS, CDR2 FNYEAQ. The CDR3 has 12 amino acids. Here the CDR3 reads CASSFIGDEQFF. The full variable domain, its missing parts supplied by reference TRBV7-6 and TRBJ2-1, is GAGVSQSPRYKVTKRGQDVALRCDPISGHVSLYWYRQALGQGPEFLTYFNYEAQQDKSGLPNDRFSAERPEGSISTLTIQRTEQRDSAMYRCASSFIGDEQFFGPGTRLTVL.

V usage is TRBV7-8 and J usage is TRBJ2-5; TCRdb outputs TRBD1, but without DNA this stays unchecked. The CDR3 is 15 residues long. Germline CDR1 and CDR2: SGHVS and FQNEAQ. CDR3 loop: CASSTPGHSQETQYF.

The rearrangement joins TRBV6-5 to TRBJ2-7. The CDR3 spans 13 residues. Germline CDR1 is MNHEY and CDR2 is SVGAGI. CDR3 residues: CASSSGPGYEQYF.

The chain combines TRBV6-6 with TRBJ2-2; lacking DNA, the TRBD1 call made by TCRdb goes unchecked. CDR1 is MNHNY, CDR2 SVGAGI, per germline (reference sequence). The CDR3 totals 13 residues. This CDR3 reads CASPNRVGGELFF.

V is TRBV12-3 or TRBV12-4 and J is TRBJ1-1. The CDR3 loop spans 15 amino acids. The CDR3 reads CASSFWQTEGTEAFF.

The chain carries TRBV25-1 and TRBJ2-7; as DNA is missing, the TRBD1 call by TCRdb cannot be tested. The CDR3 spans 16 residues. CDR1 and CDR2 (germline): MGHDK, SYGVNS. CDR3: CASSEFGLGGTYEQYF.

This chain joins TRBV29-1 and TRBJ2-5; as DNA is missing, the TRBD1 call by TCRdb cannot be tested. The CDR3 is 13 residues long. CDR1 is SQVTM and CDR2 is ANQGSEA in the germline V gene. The CDR3 spells CSVDGQGEETQYF.

The chain joins TRBV5-5 to TRBJ2-1; TCRdb lists TRBD2, though no DNA is available to test this call. The germline CDR1 and CDR2 sequences are SGHKS and YYEKEE (reference sequence). The CDR3 runs 16 residues. Here the CDR3 reads CASSLWNGPRIDEQFF.

This chain links TRBV20-1 with TRBJ2-7; no DNA is available, so the TRBD2 call from TCRdb remains unchecked. This CDR3 is built from 14 residues. The V gene's germline CDR1 is DFQATT and CDR2 SNEGSKA (reference sequence). The CDR3 protein is CSARKPDAGYEQYF.

The chain employs TRBV4-3 and TRBJ1-1. Germline V gene data show CDR1 as LGHNA and CDR2 as YSLEER. The CDR3 spans 16 residues. The CDR3 loop is CASSEGVGAVLTEAFF.

The chain employs TRBV20-1 and TRBJ1-6. The CDR3 loop spans 14 amino acids. In germline, CDR1 is DFQATT, CDR2 SNEGSKA (reference sequence). The CDR3 sequence is CSARGGGSRSPLHF.

The chain joins TRBV29-1 to TRBJ1-2; the D call of TRBD1 rests on TCRdb alone, since no DNA is present to check it. CDR3 length equals 13 residues. Germline-derived CDR1 and CDR2 are SQVTM and ANQGSEA. CDR3 sequence reads: CSVVPGSGSGYTF.

The rearrangement links TRBV9 to TRBJ2-2; TCRdb names TRBD1, which stays unverified in the absence of DNA. Germline V gene sequence: CDR1 SGDLS, CDR2 YYNGEE. The CDR3 totals 14 residues. This chain's CDR3 is CASSGGTVSGELFF.